One and the same sample provided the 25 T cell receptor beta chains below, sequenced in a study of blood T cells in healthy people across ages. The authors ran a second PCR of 7 to 11 cycles using a sample-barcoded 5' primer and a J-beta primer mix. In TCRdb, the 5' RACE reads were re-called with MiXCR into one record per CDR3 protein. The sample consists of over 1,500,000 distinct CDR3 sequences, about 50% of them appearing once. Specimen: blood. Receptor source: a woman between 35 and 50 years old in good health.

This clonotype has more than one count but fewer than ten. This chain connects TRBV5-1 to TRBJ2-3; 7 bases map to TRBD1. CDR3 length: 15 residues. The germline V gene encodes CDR1 SGHRS and CDR2 YFSETQ. The V gene end was trimmed by 0 bases and the J gene end by 11 bases; junction bases not matched to a gene: 12. The CDR3 DNA is TGCGCCAGCAGCTTGGACAACTACAGGGGTATACGGCAGTATTTT. It encodes CASSLDNYRGIRQYF.

The chain uses TRBV9 and TRBJ2-1; TRBD1 or TRBD2 may be the D gene (5 bases each). Trimming left V 6 bases short and J 6 bases short, with 16 bases between. Germline CDR1 and CDR2: SGDLS and YYNGEE. This CDR3 contains 14 residues. CDR3 protein: CASTEGPYGNEQFF. The CDR3 coding sequence is TGTGCCAGCACCGAGGGGCCCTACGGCAATGAGCAGTTCTTC.

This clonotype was found a few times. V gene TRBV25-1 combines with J gene TRBJ1-5; TRBD1 is a possible D gene (5 bases). In germline, CDR1 is MGHDK, CDR2 SYGVNS. Deletions cut 2 bases from V and 4 bases from J, with 9 bases between. The length of the CDR3 is 14 residues. Here the CDR3 reads CASSEAGPNQPQHF. CDR3 in DNA: TGTGCCAGCAGTGAAGCAGGGCCGAATCAGCCCCAGCATTTT.

The chain recombines TRBV7-2 with TRBJ2-4, with 8 bases matching TRBD2. Germline assignment: CDR1 SGHTA and CDR2 FQGNSA. V lost 2 bases to trimming and J lost 0 bases; unmatched junction nucleotides: 9. There are 18 residues in the CDR3. The CDR3 DNA is TGTGCCAGCAGCTTACCAGCGGGGGCAATACTAGCCAAAAACATTCAGTACTTC. It yields the protein CASSLPAGAILAKNIQYF.

This clonotype was counted a few times. This rearrangement joins TRBV4-1 to TRBJ2-1; TRBD2 matches at 10 bases. The CDR3 is made up of 16 amino acids. The germline V gene has CDR1 MGHRA and CDR2 YSYEKL. Trimming took 0 bases from V and 5 from J; bases not matched to a gene: 4. This chain's CDR3 is CASSQDRSGGNNEQFF. The CDR3 coding sequence is TGCGCCAGCAGCCAAGATCGTAGCGGGGGGAACAATGAGCAGTTCTTC.

This clonotype occurred a few times. The chain employs TRBV20-1 and TRBJ2-1; 7 bases are a match to TRBD1. Germline trimming cut 6 bases from V and 8 bases from J; bases unmatched to any gene: 7. CDR3 size: 12 residues. Per germline, CDR1 DFQATT and CDR2 SNEGSKA (reference sequence). The CDR3 is CSATPRGHEQFF. The DNA for the CDR3 is TGCAGTGCCACGCCGAGGGGGCATGAGCAGTTCTTC.

This clonotype was observed a few times. The chain combines TRBV7-2 with TRBJ1-2; weak D call: TRBD1 (5 bases). This CDR3 has 14 amino acids. CDR1 is SGHTA and CDR2 is FQGNSA in the germline V gene. V was cut by 3 bases and J by 9 bases, with 17 bases left in between. In nucleotides, the CDR3 is TGTGCCAGCAGCTTCTCTCGGGACTCACTCCGCTACACCTTC. Its protein is CASSFSRDSLRYTF.

This rearrangement joins TRBV10-1 to TRBJ1-6; D gene uncertain. Germline lookup yields CDR1 WNHNN and CDR2 SYGVQD (reference sequence). The CDR3 has 13 amino acids. Trimming shortened V by 3 bases and J by 11 bases, and 11 bases separated the two germline ends. CDR3 DNA sequence: TGCGCCAGCAGTGACAAGAGGGAAGCACCCCTCCACTTT. Protein: CASSDKREAPLHF.

This clonotype showed up just a few times. The rearrangement links TRBV20-1 to TRBJ2-5, with TRBD2 matching 7 bases. V dropped 3 bases and J dropped 3; count of bases not matched to a gene: 4. The CDR3 is made up of 13 amino acids. The germline gives CDR1 DFQATT, CDR2 SNEGSKA (reference sequence). The CDR3 is CSASGGSEETQYF. The CDR3 DNA sequence: TGCAGTGCTAGCGGGGGGTCAGAAGAGACCCAGTACTTC.

The V call is TRBV19, the J call TRBJ2-1; the D gene could be TRBD1 or TRBD2 (6 bases each). The CDR3 extends over 12 amino acids. From germline, CDR1 is LNHDA and CDR2 SQIVND (reference sequence). Trimming took off 7 bases at V and 6 bases at J, with 10 bases between the two ends. CDR3 protein: CASTRGANEQFF. For the CDR3, the DNA is TGTGCCAGTACGAGGGGGGCCAATGAGCAGTTCTTC.

This clonotype has only a few counts. J is TRBJ2-6 and V is TRBV7-2; D ambiguous. The germline gives CDR1 SGHTA, CDR2 FQGNSA. Trimming left V 4 bases short and J 2 bases short, with 9 bases between. CDR3 length equals 15 residues. CDR3 sequence (DNA): TGTGCCAGCAGCTACCCAGGTGCTGGGGCCAACGTCCTGACTTTC. Translating it yields CASSYPGAGANVLTF.

This clonotype was counted a few times. The chain recombines TRBV20-1 with TRBJ1-2; possibly TRBD1 for D (6 bases). The CDR3 runs 15 residues. Germline V gene data show CDR1 as DFQATT and CDR2 as SNEGSKA (reference sequence). The V gene lost 0 bases and the J gene lost 4 bases, with 15 bases spanning the gap. CDR3 protein: CSARDWGGVIYGYTF. The DNA for the CDR3 is TGCAGTGCTAGAGACTGGGGGGGCGTGATCTATGGCTACACCTTC.

J is TRBJ1-2 and V is TRBV20-1; the D gene is possibly TRBD1 (5 bases). This CDR3 has 14 amino acids. V was trimmed by 2 bases and J by 1 base, leaving 11 bases between them. Germline V gene sequence: CDR1 DFQATT, CDR2 SNEGSKA (reference sequence). CDR3 sequence: CSARPGGVNYGYTF. The CDR3, as DNA: TGCAGTGCTAGACCGGGAGGGGTTAACTATGGCTACACCTTC.

The chain carries TRBV24-1 and TRBJ2-4; D is ambiguous. CDR1 is KGHDR and CDR2 is SFDVKD in the germline V gene. Trimming left V 4 bases short and J 7 bases short, with 10 bases between. CDR3 size: 13 residues. The CDR3 bases are TGTGCCACCAGTGACCCCTCTTGGAACATTCAGTACTTC. Residues: CATSDPSWNIQYF.

In its sample, this clonotype was seen a few times. The V gene is TRBV29-1, the J gene TRBJ1-5; 8 bases are a match to TRBD1. Trimming at V came to 4 bases and at J to 3 bases, leaving 5 bases not matched to a gene. The germline V gene has CDR1 SQVTM and CDR2 ANQGSEA. This CDR3 comprises 14 residues. Written as DNA, the CDR3 is TGCAGCGTTGGGACAGGGAGGGTCAATCAGCCCCAGCATTTT. Protein: CSVGTGRVNQPQHF.

The chain has TRBV6-2 or TRBV6-3 and TRBJ2-7, with D possibly TRBD2 on 6 matching bases. The CDR3 runs to 14 residues. The V gene lost 5 bases and the J gene lost 6 bases, with 17 bases spanning the gap. CDR1 MNHEY and CDR2 SVGEGT come from the germline V gene. The CDR3, as DNA: TGTGCCAGCAGTCATCGACCGGAGGGGATCGAGCAGTACTTC. It specifies CASSHRPEGIEQYF.

This chain links TRBV4-1 with TRBJ1-1, with D maybe TRBD1 (6 bases). The germline V gene encodes CDR1 MGHRA and CDR2 YSYEKL. The germline V and J ends were trimmed by 1 base and 1 base, with 13 bases remaining between them. The CDR3 loop spans 16 amino acids. The CDR3 loop is CASSQAQGIENTEAFF. CDR3 DNA: TGCGCCAGCAGCCAAGCCCAGGGGATCGAGAACACTGAAGCTTTCTTT.

V and J are TRBV6-1 and TRBJ2-1, with unresolved D. V gave up 3 bases and J gave up 5 bases, with 8 bases separating them. Looked up from germline, CDR1 is MNHNS and CDR2 is SASEGT. The CDR3 extends over 13 amino acids. Here the CDR3 DNA reads TGTGCCAGCAGTGATGACAACCACAATGAGCAGTTCTTC. The encoded protein is CASSDDNHNEQFF.

This clonotype was seen more than once but under ten times. The rearrangement joins TRBV6-6 to TRBJ2-1; TRBD2 matches 7 bases. This CDR3 is 13 amino acids long. Germline CDR1 MNHNY, CDR2 SVGAGI (reference sequence). V shed 6 bases, J shed 14 bases, and the junction held 13 bases outside the gene matches. CDR3 coding DNA: TGTGCCAGCAGAAGAGCCCAAGGACTAGATAAGTTCTTC. Amino acids: CASRRAQGLDKFF.

This clonotype was found many times. The chain joins TRBV7-2 to TRBJ2-7; D call uncertain. Germline V gene lookup returns CDR1 SGHTA and CDR2 FQGNSA. V was clipped by 2 bases and J by 2 bases, with 10 bases between them. There are 14 residues in the CDR3. The CDR3: CASSLSTSTYEQYF. The CDR3 DNA sequence: TGTGCCAGCAGCTTATCTACAAGCACCTACGAGCAGTACTTC.

This clonotype was observed a handful of times. V is TRBV7-2 and J is TRBJ2-7, with a possible D match to TRBD2 (6 bases). Germline V gene lookup returns CDR1 SGHTA and CDR2 FQGNSA. Between the trimmed V and J ends, which lost 5 bases and 7 bases, there was a span of 18 bases. The CDR3 totals 14 residues. CDR3 DNA: TGTGCCAGCAGCCCTGGGGGGTCCCTGGGTGAGCAGTACTTC. Amino acids: CASSPGGSLGEQYF.

The chain employs TRBV5-1 and TRBJ1-4, with 8 bases fitting TRBD1. This CDR3 contains 15 residues. Germline lookup yields CDR1 SGHRS and CDR2 YFSETQ. V shed 4 bases, J shed 10 bases, and the junction held 12 bases outside the gene matches. DNA for the CDR3: TGCGCCAGCAGCATACTTGCGACAGGGGCCGGAAAACTGTTTTTT. This translates into CASSILATGAGKLFF.

This chain joins TRBV6-5 and TRBJ2-3; 16 bases are a match to TRBD2. Trimming took 7 bases from V and 5 from J; bases not matched to a gene: 6. This CDR3 contains 16 residues. In germline, CDR1 is MNHEY, CDR2 SVGAGI. The DNA of the CDR3 is TGTGCCAGCACTCGGGGACTAGCGGGGGGGCAAGATACGCAGTATTTT. Translating it yields CASTRGLAGGQDTQYF.

The V call is TRBV4-3, the J call TRBJ1-6; 7 bases are shared with TRBD1. The junction had 3 bases not matched to a gene; V was cut back by 0 bases and J by 1 base. Germline V gives CDR1 LGHNA, CDR2 YSLEER. The CDR3 loop spans 17 amino acids. CDR3 sequence: CASSQEAGGSYNSPLHF. CDR3 sequence (DNA): TGCGCCAGCAGCCAAGAAGCAGGGGGTTCCTATAATTCACCCCTCCACTTT.

Only a few counts were recorded for this clonotype. The rearrangement joins TRBV24-1 to TRBJ2-3; D perhaps matches TRBD1 (6 bases). Germline V CDR1 and CDR2: KGHDR, SFDVKD. V lost 9 bases to trimming and J lost 0 bases, with 15 bases between them. This CDR3 is 15 amino acids long. CDR3 residues: CATGETGHSTDTQYF. The CDR3 DNA is TGTGCCACCGGGGAGACAGGACATAGCACAGATACGCAGTATTTT.